The T cell receptor (beta chain) under discussion was sequenced for a study of blood T cell repertoires in COVID-19. Overall study: The samples span acute and convalescent COVID-19 from the United States, Italy and Spain. Sample material is recorded as cDNA or gDNA derived from T cells, B-cell-depleted T cells, or PBMCs.

In the original analysis: Estimation of nucleated cell counts was performed using reference gene primer amplification. TCRdb's copy holds only in-frame clones and misses some; the assay was immunoSEQ multiplex PCR. Clone size and the V and J calls come from that table; the DNA yielded D and trimming. The table records 170,000 or so clones, around 80% of them present only once. Sequenced material: peripheral blood. The TCR sequence derives from a man between 70 and 80 years old with active or convalescent COVID-19.

The DNA for the CDR3 is TGTGCCAGCAGCGAGACTATCAACCAAGAGACCCAGTACTTC. It encodes CASSETINQETQYF. The genes are TRBV3-1 (or the pseudogene TRBV3-2) and TRBJ2-5, with D possibly matching TRBD2 (5 bases). This CDR3 spans 14 amino acids. Trimming took off 5 bases at V and 0 bases at J, with 10 bases between the two ends. From germline, CDR1 is LGHDT and CDR2 YNNKEL (reference sequence).